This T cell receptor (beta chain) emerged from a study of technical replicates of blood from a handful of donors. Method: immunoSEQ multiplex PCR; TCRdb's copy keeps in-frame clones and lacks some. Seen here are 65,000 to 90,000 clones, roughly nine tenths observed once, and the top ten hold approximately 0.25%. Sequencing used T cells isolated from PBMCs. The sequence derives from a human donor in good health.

For the CDR3, the DNA is TGCAGTGCTGTACAGGGAAGTGGCTACACCTTC. Translation gives CSAVQGSGYTF. The chain links TRBV20-1 to TRBJ1-2, with D tentatively TRBD1 (6 bases). CDR1 and CDR2 from the germline V gene are DFQATT and SNEGSKA (reference sequence). The V end lost 5 bases, the J end lost 7 bases, and 11 bases lay between the germline ends. This CDR3 region has 11 residues.